Below, 29 T cell receptor beta chains from the same sample are listed, as sequenced in a study of T cell changes during pregnancy in multiple sclerosis. Generated by immunoSEQ multiplex PCR, the TCRdb table keeps only in-frame clones and is missing some. Of about 75,000 clones in the sample, 94% are singletons; the top ten hold 0.13% to 0.15%. The sample consisted of CD4+ T cells from peripheral blood mononuclear cells, taken after pregnancy. Every receptor here comes from a female donor with multiple sclerosis, enrolled in a pregnancy study.

This clone has a single count. The chain carries TRBV6-5 and TRBJ2-7; possibly TRBD2 for D (5 bases). Trimming cost V 6 bases and J 6 bases, with 12 bases left between them. CDR3 length: 12 residues. Germline V gene data show CDR1 as MNHEY and CDR2 as SVGAGI. The CDR3 region is CASSRAVGEQYF. CDR3 bases: TGTGCCAGCAGCCGAGCGGTTGGCGAGCAGTACTTC.

The V and J genes are TRBV5-4 and TRBJ2-1, with 7 bases aligning to TRBD1. CDR1 is SGHNT and CDR2 is YYREEE in the germline V gene (reference sequence). The CDR3 runs to 14 residues. Trimming cost V 6 bases and J 5 bases; bases outside gene matches: 8. CDR3 amino acids: CASTGGDRNNEQFF. DNA for the CDR3: TGTGCCAGCACAGGTGGGGACAGAAACAATGAGCAGTTCTTC.

V is TRBV27 and J is TRBJ1-1; 10 bases fit TRBD1. The CDR3 runs 16 residues. Germline V CDR1 and CDR2: MNHEY, SMNVEV (reference sequence). V lost 2 bases and J lost 4; bases outside the gene matches: 7. CDR3 protein: CASSLGGQGRGTEAFF. In DNA, the CDR3 is TGTGCCAGCAGTTTAGGGGGACAGGGGCGGGGCACTGAAGCTTTCTTT.

V and J are TRBV10-3 and TRBJ2-7; tentative D call: TRBD1 (5 bases). Trimming took off 10 bases at V and 5 bases at J, with 15 bases between the two ends. The germline CDR1 and CDR2 sequences are ENHRY and SYGVKD. The CDR3 length is 12 residues. Here the CDR3 DNA reads TGTGCCAGCACAGGTTCCTGGGACGAGCAGTACTTC. This gives the protein CASTGSWDEQYF.

The rearrangement links TRBV5-4 to TRBJ1-1, with 9 bases identical to TRBD1. Unmatched junction bases numbered 4, after V lost 2 bases and J lost 5 bases. Germline V gene data show CDR1 as SGHNT and CDR2 as YYREEE (reference sequence). The CDR3 extends over 14 amino acids. In DNA form, the CDR3 reads TGTGCCAGCAGCTTTGGGACAGGGTGGACTGAAGCTTTCTTT. Translation: CASSFGTGWTEAFF.

This clone was counted a single time. This chain uses TRBV19 with TRBJ2-7; 7 nucleotides line up with TRBD1. Germline V lookup: CDR1 LNHDA, CDR2 SQIVND (reference sequence). The CDR3 runs to 16 residues. J gave up 1 base and V 4 bases, and 10 bases lay outside the gene matches. The CDR3 reads CASSTYRTGFSYEQYF. The CDR3 coding sequence is TGTGCCAGTAGTACATACCGGACAGGCTTTTCCTACGAGCAGTACTTC.

With respect to this clone: This CDR3 is also generated by other DNA sequences in the sample. The rearrangement links TRBV2 to TRBJ2-6; D not resolved. Germline loops: CDR1 SNHLY, CDR2 FYNNEI. The CDR3 covers 15 residues. Trimming removed 3 bases from V and 0 bases from J, with 6 bases in between. CDR3 region: CASSDWSSGANVLTF. In nucleotides, the CDR3 is TGTGCCAGCAGTGATTGGAGCTCTGGGGCCAACGTCCTGACTTTC.

This rearrangement joins TRBV29-1 to TRBJ1-2; 10 nucleotides agree with TRBD1. The germline V gene has CDR1 SQVTM and CDR2 ANQGSEA. After removal of 1 base from V and 7 bases from J, the junction contained 3 bases not matched to a gene. The CDR3 contains 13 residues. The CDR3 region has the DNA TGCAGCGTTGAAGGACAGGGGGCAGGTGGCTACACCTTC. It encodes CSVEGQGAGGYTF. Supplemented by reference TRBV29-1 and TRBJ1-2, the full variable domain reads SAVISQKPSRDICQRGTSLTIQCQVDSQVTMMFWYRQQPGQSLTLIATANQGSEATYESGFVIDKFPISRPNLTFSTLTVSNMSPEDSSIYLCSVEGQGAGGYTFGSGTRLTVV.

V and J are TRBV28 and TRBJ1-4, with 7 bases that match TRBD1. The trim removed 8 bases at V and 7 bases at J, leaving 10 bases unmatched. Per germline, CDR1 MDHEN and CDR2 SYDVKM. The CDR3 runs 14 residues. In DNA form, the CDR3 reads TGTGCCAGCGGGATTGGAGGGGGCATTGAAAAACTGTTTTTT. It yields the protein CASGIGGGIEKLFF.

This clone was seen only once. V usage is TRBV27 and J usage is TRBJ2-2; TRBD2 agrees at 10 bases. Losses at the gene ends were 7 bases for V and 5 bases for J; bases not matched to a gene: 13. Germline CDR1 and CDR2: MNHEY and SMNVEV (reference sequence). The CDR3 has 17 amino acids. The CDR3: CASMGAGGLPGTGELFF. The CDR3 DNA reads as TGTGCCAGCATGGGAGCGGGAGGGCTCCCGGGGACCGGGGAGCTGTTTTTT.

The chain carries TRBV11-3 and TRBJ2-1; 8 bases are shared with TRBD2. The CDR3 contains 16 residues. Trimming at V came to 1 base and at J to 8 bases, leaving 10 bases not matched to a gene. Germline V gene data show CDR1 as SGHNT and CDR2 as YENEEA. Here the CDR3 reads CASSLGWGSGTDEQFF. CDR3 DNA: TGTGCCAGCAGCTTAGGTTGGGGTAGCGGGACCGATGAGCAGTTCTTC.

This clone was counted between two and nine times. The chain combines TRBV5-1 with TRBJ2-1, with TRBD2 matching 7 bases. V trimming: 0 bases; J trimming: 5 bases; junction bases outside the gene matches: 5. The CDR3 has 15 amino acids. Germline assignment: CDR1 SGHRS and CDR2 YFSETQ. The CDR3 nucleotides are TGCGCCAGCAGCTTGGTGGGAGGGGTCCACAATGAGCAGTTCTTC. It translates to CASSLVGGVHNEQFF.

This clone is a singleton in its sample. The chain has TRBV2 and TRBJ2-5; D gene ambiguous. Germline CDR1 SNHLY, CDR2 FYNNEI. This CDR3 has 13 residues. V lost 6 bases, J lost 4 bases, and 12 bases lay in between. The CDR3 reads CASSRFVLETQYF. The CDR3 region has the DNA TGTGCCAGCAGCCGTTTTGTCTTAGAGACCCAGTACTTC. Full variable domain (remainder filled in from reference TRBV2 and TRBJ2-5): EPEVTQTPSHQVTQMGQEVILRCVPISNHLYFYWYRQILGQKVEFLVSFYNNEISEKSEIFDDQFSVERPDGSNFTLKIRSTKLEDSAMYFCASSRFVLETQYFGPGTRLLVL.

The chain joins TRBV19 to TRBJ2-3, with D hard to call. Germline loops: CDR1 LNHDA, CDR2 SQIVND (reference sequence). The V end lost 8 bases, the J end lost 4 bases, and 19 bases lay between the germline ends. The CDR3 spans 15 residues. CDR3 nucleotides: TGTGCCAGTTCTTTCGGAGCAAAATCGGCAGATACGCAGTATTTT. This sequence encodes CASSFGAKSADTQYF.

The chain uses TRBV5-4 and TRBJ1-1; possible D gene TRBD1, 5 bases. Between the trimmed V and J ends, which lost 4 bases and 3 bases, there was a span of 16 bases. The CDR3 contains 15 residues. Germline V gives CDR1 SGHNT, CDR2 YYREEE (reference sequence). DNA of the CDR3: TGTGCCAGCAGCACCCCGGGGGGAGGGGACACTGAAGCTTTCTTT. This translates into CASSTPGGGDTEAFF.

The rearrangement links TRBV4-2 to TRBJ2-3; D is possibly TRBD2 (7 bases). The CDR3 covers 16 residues. Trimming took off 2 bases at V and 4 bases at J, with 16 bases between the two ends. Germline CDR1 LGHNA, CDR2 YNFKEQ. The CDR3 nucleotides are TGTGCCAGCAGCCAATTGACTAGCTCAGGGGCAGATACGCAGTATTTT. Amino acids: CASSQLTSSGADTQYF.

V is TRBV29-1 and J is TRBJ1-1; D might be TRBD1 (5 bases). The CDR3 has 14 amino acids. V was trimmed by 7 bases and J by 1 base, leaving 16 bases between them. From germline, CDR1 is SQVTM and CDR2 ANQGSEA. The CDR3: CSGFGRGGNTEAFF. The CDR3 coding sequence is TGCAGCGGGTTCGGTCGGGGGGGGAACACTGAAGCTTTCTTT.

V usage is TRBV9 and J usage is TRBJ2-2; D is unresolved. Trimming stripped 0 bases from V and 7 bases from J, with 10 bases between. There are 14 residues in the CDR3. Germline CDR1 reads SGDLS; CDR2 reads YYNGEE. The CDR3 region has the DNA TGTGCCAGCAGCGTAGGGCTAGTGGGCGGGGAGCTGTTTTTT. This sequence encodes CASSVGLVGGELFF.

V usage is TRBV9 and J usage is TRBJ1-3; D uncertain. Trimming took off 0 bases at V and 0 bases at J, with 7 bases between the two ends. The CDR3 sequence is 15 residues long. Germline CDR1 is SGDLS and CDR2 is YYNGEE. In DNA form, the CDR3 reads TGTGCCAGCAGCGTAGACAGTCACTCTGGAAACACCATATATTTT. Encoded protein: CASSVDSHSGNTIYF.

This clone has only a few counts. The chain joins TRBV25-1 to TRBJ1-4, with TRBD1 matching 10 bases. CDR3 length: 13 residues. Per the germline V gene, CDR1 is MGHDK and CDR2 is SYGVNS. V trimming: 6 bases; J trimming: 8 bases; junction bases outside the gene matches: 3. CDR3 in DNA: TGTGCCAGCAGGGGACAGGGGTTGGAAAAACTGTTTTTT. As protein: CASRGQGLEKLFF.

The chain combines TRBV30 with TRBJ2-5; 9 bases match TRBD1. The J call may be faulty, since TRBJ2-7 better matches the DNA end. This CDR3 is built from 14 residues. Germline CDR1 reads GTSNPN; CDR2 reads SVGIG (reference sequence). The CDR3 DNA follows: TGTGCCTGGACCACGGACAGGGGTTCCTACGAGCAGTACTTC. It codes for CAWTTDRGSYEQYF.

The gene calls are TRBV6-1 and TRBJ2-3; 10 bases fit TRBD2. Looked up from germline, CDR1 is MNHNS and CDR2 is SASEGT. CDR3 length: 18 residues. With 0 bases clipped from V and 0 bases from J, the junction kept 6 bases outside the gene matches. For the CDR3, the DNA is TGTGCCAGCAGTGAAGCAGCGGGGGGGGGACAGAGCACAGATACGCAGTATTTT. This sequence encodes CASSEAAGGGQSTDTQYF.

The chain carries TRBV27 and TRBJ2-7; TRBD1 matches 7 bases. Germline CDR1 is MNHEY and CDR2 is SMNVEV (reference sequence). The V and J ends lost 6 bases and 2 bases, in that order; junction bases with no gene match: 10. This CDR3 comprises 15 residues. CDR3 nucleotide sequence: TGTGCCAGCAGGCCGACCGGGACAGTGACCTACGAGCAGTACTTC. Translating gives CASRPTGTVTYEQYF.

The CDR3 DNA sequence: TGTGCCAGCACTCCCGGGACGGGACAAAATCAGCCCCAGCATTTT. Its translation: CASTPGTGQNQPQHF. This chain joins TRBV6-5 and TRBJ1-5; perhaps TRBD1 as D (6 bases). Germline V gene lookup returns CDR1 MNHEY and CDR2 SVGAGI. The ends were cut back, 7 bases at V and 4 bases at J, with 17 bases in the middle. This CDR3 is 15 amino acids long.

V gene TRBV5-6 combines with J gene TRBJ2-7, with D perhaps TRBD1 (6 bases). Germline assignment: CDR1 SGHDT and CDR2 YYEEEE. The CDR3 runs to 10 residues. Trimming took off 10 bases at V and 3 bases at J, with 8 bases between the two ends. CDR3 DNA: TGTGCCGAACAGGGCTACGAGCAGTACTTC. Residues: CAEQGYEQYF.

This clone occurred once. V and J are TRBV6-6 and TRBJ1-1; D is perhaps TRBD1 (5 bases). Germline V CDR1 and CDR2: MNHNY, SVGAGI (reference sequence). The V and J ends lost 2 bases and 7 bases respectively, with 8 bases between them. This CDR3 is built from 12 residues. CDR3 sequence reads: CASSYPRGEAFF. Here the CDR3 DNA reads TGTGCCAGCAGTTACCCAAGGGGTGAAGCTTTCTTT.

The chain couples TRBV5-1 to TRBJ2-1; a possible D gene is TRBD2 (6 bases). This CDR3 is 18 amino acids long. Per the germline V gene, CDR1 is SGHRS and CDR2 is YFSETQ. V lost 5 bases, J lost 0 bases, and 21 bases lay in between. CDR3 DNA sequence: TGCGCCAGCAGTTCCACCGGGACTCTCCAGCGCTCCTACAATGAGCAGTTCTTC. Encoded protein: CASSSTGTLQRSYNEQFF.

The chain is built from TRBV6-4 and TRBJ2-5, with a weak D call TRBD2 (7 bases). This CDR3 has 15 amino acids. The ends were cut back, 5 bases at V and 3 bases at J, with 16 bases in the middle. In germline, CDR1 is MRHNA, CDR2 SNTAGT. The CDR3 DNA follows: TGTGCCAGCAGTCCCGCCAGGGAGGGGGAAGAGACCCAGTACTTC. This codes for CASSPAREGEETQYF.

V and J are TRBV19 and TRBJ1-1; D remains ambiguous. CDR1 is LNHDA, CDR2 SQIVND, per germline (reference sequence). The CDR3 runs to 15 residues. V shed 1 base and J shed 6 bases, with 15 bases lying between them. The CDR3 protein is CASSIGVRKASEAFF. The CDR3 coding sequence is TGTGCCAGTAGTATAGGTGTCAGGAAGGCCTCTGAAGCTTTCTTT.